This TCR beta chain was found in a study of blood T cell repertoires in COVID-19 (dated by TCRdb to about 2020). About the full investigation: The collaborator samples originated in the United States, Italy and Spain and spanned the acute and convalescent phases of COVID-19. The prospective study material was composed of cDNA or gDNA derived from T cells, B-cell-depleted T cells, or PBMCs. Deeply sampled blood TCRbeta repertoires from subjects exposed to, actively infected with, or recovered from COVID-19 were included in the dataset. The repertoires were made available in a free public database intended to serve as a resource for research on the immune response to SARS-CoV-2. Samples were obtained from the ongoing ImmuneRACE study (first 160 participants) and from 1,200 or so subjects provided by 6 global collaborators. The sample metadata nearly always contained a de-identified subject ID, COVID-19 status, age in years and sex. HLA class I and class II types, where available, came from metadata supplied by the sample provider rather than from assay-based typing. What the work shows at the level of the full study, not this receptor alone: How much clinical and demographic metadata was included differed by source and by participant, and the metadata was provided uncurated.

The immunoSEQ Assay, a bias-controlled multiplex PCR, was used to amplify TCRbeta CDR3 regions from genomic DNA. In the authors' own workflow: Within the assay, amplification of reference gene primers was used to estimate how many nucleated cells each sample contained. To quantify the absolute abundance of each unique TCRbeta CDR3 rearrangement, sequence reads were collapsed and filtered. For each sample, productive Simpson clonality was calculated as the square root of Simpson's diversity index across productive rearrangements. In its TCRdb copy, this immuneACCESS table keeps in-frame sequences only and misses some clones. Where compared with another copy, unresolved V genes explain less than half of these, and the others have no known cause. The V and J calls and clone size are taken from that table; D and trimming were inferred from the DNA. Within this sample are around 150,000 clones, with approximately 91% of them counted one time only. The biggest ten clones account for approximately 2.4% of the sample.

The CDR3 contains 14 residues, cysteine and phenylalanine counted. Of all the DNA, just the CDR3 is kept, 42 bases in frame from base 1. V gives up 6 bases and J gives up 8 bases, and the segment between their germline ends measures 19 bases. In the germline V gene (reference sequence), CDR1 corresponds to LNHDA and CDR2 to SQIVND. Whole blood was collected in K2EDTA tubes by collaborating institutions according to the institutions' own protocols. Collaborator samples were shipped for TCRbeta analysis as frozen whole blood, isolated PBMCs, or DNA extracted from either sample type. Note on this clone: Its antigen is unknown. Per-base quality was not reported, and no clone a single base away is much larger than it.

Sequencing was carried out using peripheral blood. This clonotype was sampled from a young man with acute or convalescent COVID-19. In this chain, TRBV19 is recombined with TRBJ1-2; the D gene is perhaps TRBD1, from 6 matching bases. The bases are TGTGCCAGTAGCGTGGGGGGGCAATCCCCGGGCTACACCTTC. This yields the protein CASSVGGQSPGYTF.